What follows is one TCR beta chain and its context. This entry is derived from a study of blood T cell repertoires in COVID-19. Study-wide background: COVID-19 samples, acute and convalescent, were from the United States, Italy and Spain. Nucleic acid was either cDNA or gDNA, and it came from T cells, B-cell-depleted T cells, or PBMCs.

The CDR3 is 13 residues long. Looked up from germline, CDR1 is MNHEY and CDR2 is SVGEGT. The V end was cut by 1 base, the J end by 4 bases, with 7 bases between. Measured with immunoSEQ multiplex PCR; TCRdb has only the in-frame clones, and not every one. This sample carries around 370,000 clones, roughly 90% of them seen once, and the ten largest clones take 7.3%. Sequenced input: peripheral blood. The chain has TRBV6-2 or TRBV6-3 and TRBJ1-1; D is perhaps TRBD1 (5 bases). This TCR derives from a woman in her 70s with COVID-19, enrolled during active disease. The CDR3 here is CASSYFGGTEAFF. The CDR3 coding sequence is TGTGCCAGCAGTTACTTCGGGGGCACTGAAGCTTTCTTT.